The clone carrying this TCR beta chain has just one count. In the original analysis: How many nucleated cells were present was estimated from reference gene primer amplification. Profiling relied on immunoSEQ multiplex PCR, and the TCRdb table lists in-frame clones only, not all of them. For V, J and clone size, that table is used; D and trimming come from the DNA. The sample yields under 95,000 clones, just over 85% seen once. The data derive from a study of blood T cell repertoires in COVID-19. Across the study: T cells, B-cell-depleted T cells, or PBMCs supplied cDNA or gDNA.

Germline trimming cut 7 bases from V and 8 bases from J; bases unmatched to any gene: 12. This CDR3 comprises 16 residues. CDR1 is KGHDR, CDR2 SFDVKD, per germline. The chain employs TRBV24-1 and TRBJ2-1, with 11 bases fitting TRBD1. The sequencing input was peripheral blood. The TCR comes from a human donor in a cohort sampled during active COVID-19. CDR3 amino acids: CATSRGGGQGGHEQFF. The CDR3 coding sequence is TGTGCCACCAGCCGAGGAGGGGGACAGGGGGGTCATGAGCAGTTCTTC.